The clone carrying this TCR beta chain was recorded only once. These data belong to a study of blood T cell repertoires in COVID-19. Study summary: The analysed material was cDNA or gDNA that came from T cells, B-cell-depleted T cells, or PBMCs.

While infection was still active, Seattle patients were enrolled and then followed longitudinally. TCRdb's copy holds only in-frame clones and misses some; the assay was immunoSEQ multiplex PCR. The table includes over 55,000 clones, about nine tenths detected once. V gave up 5 bases and J gave up 8 bases, with 19 bases separating them. The CDR3 is made up of 15 amino acids. The germline V gene encodes CDR1 LNHDA and CDR2 SQIVND (reference sequence). The TCR sequence derives from a woman over 75 with COVID-19, enrolled during active disease. Specimen: peripheral blood. V usage is TRBV19 and J usage is TRBJ2-1; D is perhaps TRBD2 (5 bases). The CDR3 DNA follows: TGTGCCAGTAGTGCCCGACTACCCTTTAAGGATGAGCAGTTCTTC. Its protein product is CASSARLPFKDEQFF. The whole variable domain, remainder taken from reference TRBV19 and TRBJ2-1, is DGGITQSPKYLFRKEGQNVTLSCEQNLNHDAMYWYRQDPGQGLRLIYYSQIVNDFQKGDIAEGYSVSREKKESFPLTVTSAQKNPTAFYLCASSARLPFKDEQFFGPGTRLTVL.